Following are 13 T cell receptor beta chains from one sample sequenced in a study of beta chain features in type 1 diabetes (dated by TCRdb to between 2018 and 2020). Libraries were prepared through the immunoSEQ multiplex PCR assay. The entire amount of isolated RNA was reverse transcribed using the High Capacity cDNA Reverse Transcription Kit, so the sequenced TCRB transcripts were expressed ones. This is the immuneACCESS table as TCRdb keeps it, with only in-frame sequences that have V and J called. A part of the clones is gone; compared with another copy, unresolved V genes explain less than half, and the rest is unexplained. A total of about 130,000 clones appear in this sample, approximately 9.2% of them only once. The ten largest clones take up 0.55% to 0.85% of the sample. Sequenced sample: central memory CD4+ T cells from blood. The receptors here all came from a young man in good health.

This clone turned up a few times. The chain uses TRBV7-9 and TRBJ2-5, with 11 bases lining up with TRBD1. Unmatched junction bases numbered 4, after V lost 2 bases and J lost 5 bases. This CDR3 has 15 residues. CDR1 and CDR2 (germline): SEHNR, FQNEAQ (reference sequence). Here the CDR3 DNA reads TGTGCCAGCAGCTTATTTGGACAGGGGGCGGAGACCCAGTACTTC. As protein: CASSLFGQGAETQYF.

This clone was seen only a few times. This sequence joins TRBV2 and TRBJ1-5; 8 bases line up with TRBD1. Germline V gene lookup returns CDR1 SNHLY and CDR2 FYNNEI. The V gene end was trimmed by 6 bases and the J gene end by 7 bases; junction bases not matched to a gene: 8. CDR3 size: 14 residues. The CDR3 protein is CASRRQGAGQPQHF. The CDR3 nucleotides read TGTGCCAGCAGGAGGCAGGGGGCGGGCCAGCCCCAGCATTTT.

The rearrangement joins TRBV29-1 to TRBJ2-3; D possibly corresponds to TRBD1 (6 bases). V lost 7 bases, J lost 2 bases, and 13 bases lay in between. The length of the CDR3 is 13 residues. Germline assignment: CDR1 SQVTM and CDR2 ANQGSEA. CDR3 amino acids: CSDVGGDTDTQYF. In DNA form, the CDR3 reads TGCAGCGACGTTGGGGGCGACACAGATACGCAGTATTTT.

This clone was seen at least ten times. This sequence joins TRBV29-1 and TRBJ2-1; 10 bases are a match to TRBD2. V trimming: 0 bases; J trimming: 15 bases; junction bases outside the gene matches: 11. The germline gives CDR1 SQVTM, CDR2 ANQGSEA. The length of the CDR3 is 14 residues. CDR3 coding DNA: TGCAGCGTTGAAGATGCGGGGAGAACTAGCGGGATGTTCTTC. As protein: CSVEDAGRTSGMFF.

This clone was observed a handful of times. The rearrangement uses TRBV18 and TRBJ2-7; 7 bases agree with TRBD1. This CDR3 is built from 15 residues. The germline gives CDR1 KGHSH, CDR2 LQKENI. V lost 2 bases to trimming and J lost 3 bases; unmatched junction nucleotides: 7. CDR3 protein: CASSPGQVKIYEQYF. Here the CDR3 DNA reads TGTGCCAGCTCACCAGGACAGGTTAAAATCTACGAGCAGTACTTC. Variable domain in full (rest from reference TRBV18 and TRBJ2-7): NAGVMQNPRHLVRRRGQEARLRCSPMKGHSHVYWYRQLPEEGLKFMVYLQKENIIDESGMPKERFSAEFPKEGPSILRIQQVVRGDSAAYFCASSPGQVKIYEQYFGPGTRLTVT.

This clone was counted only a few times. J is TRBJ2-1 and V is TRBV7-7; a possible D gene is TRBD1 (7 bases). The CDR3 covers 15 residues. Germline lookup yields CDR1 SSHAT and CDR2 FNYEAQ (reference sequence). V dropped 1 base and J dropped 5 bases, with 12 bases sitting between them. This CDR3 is CASSLVAGGHNEQFF. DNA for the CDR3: TGTGCCAGCAGCTTAGTGGCAGGGGGGCACAATGAGCAGTTCTTC.

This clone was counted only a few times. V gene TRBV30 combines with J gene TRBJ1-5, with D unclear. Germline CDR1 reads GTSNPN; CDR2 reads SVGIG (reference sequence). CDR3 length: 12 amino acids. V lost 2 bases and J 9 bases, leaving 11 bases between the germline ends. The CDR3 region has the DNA TGTGCCTGGAGTTACCGATCCGGGCCCCAGCATTTT. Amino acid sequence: CAWSYRSGPQHF. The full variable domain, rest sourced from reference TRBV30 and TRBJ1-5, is SQTIHQWPATLVQPVGSPLSLECTVEGTSNPNLYWYRQAAGRGLQLLFYSVGIGQISSEVPQNLSASRPQDRQFILSSKKLLLSDSGFYLCAWSYRSGPQHFGDGTRLSIL.

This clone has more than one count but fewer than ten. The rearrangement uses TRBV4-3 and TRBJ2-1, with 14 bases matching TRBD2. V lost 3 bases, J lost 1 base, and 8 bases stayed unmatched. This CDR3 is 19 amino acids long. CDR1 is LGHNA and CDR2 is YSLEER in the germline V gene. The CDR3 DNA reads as TGCGCCAGCAGCCACCTGACTAGCGGGGGGGCACGGTCCTACAATGAGCAGTTCTTC. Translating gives CASSHLTSGGARSYNEQFF.

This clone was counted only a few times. CDR3 nucleotides: TGCGCCAGCAGCCAAACGGAGCAGTATAGCAATCAGCCCCAGCATTTT. It encodes CASSQTEQYSNQPQHF. The gene calls are TRBV4-1 and TRBJ1-5; D is ambiguous. Germline V lookup: CDR1 MGHRA, CDR2 YSYEKL. V was cut by 2 bases and J by 0 bases, with 11 bases left in between. CDR3 length: 16 amino acids.

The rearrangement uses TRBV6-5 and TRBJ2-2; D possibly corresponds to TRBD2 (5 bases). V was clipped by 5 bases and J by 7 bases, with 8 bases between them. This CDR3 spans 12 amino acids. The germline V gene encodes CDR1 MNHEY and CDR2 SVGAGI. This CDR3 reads CASSLDYGELFF. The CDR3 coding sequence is TGTGCCAGCAGTCTAGACTACGGGGAGCTGTTTTTT.

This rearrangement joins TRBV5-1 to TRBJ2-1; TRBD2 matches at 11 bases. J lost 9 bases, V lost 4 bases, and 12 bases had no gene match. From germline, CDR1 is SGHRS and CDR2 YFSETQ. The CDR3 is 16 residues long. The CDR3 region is CASSENLAGGSSEQFF. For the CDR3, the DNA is TGCGCCAGCAGCGAAAACCTAGCGGGGGGTTCCTCTGAGCAGTTCTTC.

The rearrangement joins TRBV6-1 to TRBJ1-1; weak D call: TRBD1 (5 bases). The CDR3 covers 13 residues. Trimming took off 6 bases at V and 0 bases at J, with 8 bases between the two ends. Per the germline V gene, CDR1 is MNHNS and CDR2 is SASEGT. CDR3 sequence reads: CASRRGLNTEAFF. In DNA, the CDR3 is TGTGCCAGCAGGCGGGGCCTGAACACTGAAGCTTTCTTT.

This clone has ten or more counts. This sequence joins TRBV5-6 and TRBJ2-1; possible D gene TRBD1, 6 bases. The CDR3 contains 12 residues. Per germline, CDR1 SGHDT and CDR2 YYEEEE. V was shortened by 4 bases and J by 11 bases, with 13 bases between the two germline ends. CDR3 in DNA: TGTGCCAGCAGCCTTTCAGGGGCGCAGCAGTTCTTC. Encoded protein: CASSLSGAQQFF.